The clone carrying this T cell receptor beta chain was recorded at least ten times. This sample is drawn from a study of blood T cell repertoires in COVID-19. On the study more broadly: The United States, Italy and Spain were the sources of the acute and convalescent COVID-19 samples.

Germline-derived CDR1 and CDR2 are MNHNS and SASEGT. The CDR3 is 14 amino acids. The V and J ends lost 0 bases and 4 bases respectively, with 10 bases between them. Methods used by the authors: Cell counts per sample came from amplifying reference gene primers. Libraries were prepared by immunoSEQ multiplex PCR; TCRdb keeps only in-frame clonotypes and omits some of them. V, J and clone size derive from that table, while D and trimming were established from the DNA sequence. The sample holds 270,000 or so clones; around 82% are singletons and the top ten take 3.4%. All enrollees were about 18 to 100 years old and from 25 or so US areas. Two negative PCRs, clearance, or symptom resolution were required of recovered Cohort 3 donors.

The rearrangement links TRBV6-1 to TRBJ2-7; perhaps TRBD2 as D (6 bases). The source of this sequence is a man aged 45-65 years who had recovered from COVID-19. Sequencing was carried out using PBMCs or T cells enriched from blood (not recorded which). CDR3 region: CASSEAGGEYEQYF. DNA of the CDR3: TGTGCCAGCAGTGAAGCGGGGGGTGAGTACGAGCAGTACTTC.